This T cell receptor beta chain derives from a study of blood T cell repertoires in COVID-19. Study-wide background: Spain, Italy and the United States supplied samples that represented acute and convalescent COVID-19.

The CDR3 extends over 12 amino acids. The germline gives CDR1 MNHNS, CDR2 SASEGT. V was shortened by 2 bases and J by 4 bases, with 5 bases between the two germline ends. Authors' methods: Counts of nucleated cells, estimated from reference gene primer amplification, were obtained. Clones were sequenced by immunoSEQ multiplex PCR, and TCRdb holds only the in-frame ones, with some missing. V, J and clone size reflect that table, while D and trimming were determined from the DNA. The sample contains fewer than 150,000 clones, roughly four fifths of which appear only once. Sequencing was done on a sample of PBMCs or T cells enriched from blood (not recorded which). This clonotype originated in a man aged 25 to 45 who had recovered from COVID-19. The chain combines TRBV6-1 with TRBJ1-1, with no clear D. In DNA, the CDR3 is TGTGCCAGCAGTGAACTTGTCACTGAAGCTTTCTTT. Protein sequence: CASSELVTEAFF.